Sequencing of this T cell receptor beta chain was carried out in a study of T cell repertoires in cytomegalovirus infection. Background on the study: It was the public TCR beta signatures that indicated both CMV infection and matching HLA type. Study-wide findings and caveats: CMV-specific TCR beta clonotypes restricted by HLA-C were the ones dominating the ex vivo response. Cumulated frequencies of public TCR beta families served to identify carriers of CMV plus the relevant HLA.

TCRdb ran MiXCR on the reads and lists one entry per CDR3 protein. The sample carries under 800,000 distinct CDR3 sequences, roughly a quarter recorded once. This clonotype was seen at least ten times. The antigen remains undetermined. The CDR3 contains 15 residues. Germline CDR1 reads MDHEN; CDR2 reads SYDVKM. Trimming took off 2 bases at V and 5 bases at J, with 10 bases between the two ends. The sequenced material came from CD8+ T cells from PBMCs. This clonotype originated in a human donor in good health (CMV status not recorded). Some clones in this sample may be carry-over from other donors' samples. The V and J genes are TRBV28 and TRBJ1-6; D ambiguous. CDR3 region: CASSLRGWDNSPLHF. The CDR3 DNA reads TGTGCCAGCAGTTTACGTGGTTGGGATAATTCACCCCTCCACTTT.